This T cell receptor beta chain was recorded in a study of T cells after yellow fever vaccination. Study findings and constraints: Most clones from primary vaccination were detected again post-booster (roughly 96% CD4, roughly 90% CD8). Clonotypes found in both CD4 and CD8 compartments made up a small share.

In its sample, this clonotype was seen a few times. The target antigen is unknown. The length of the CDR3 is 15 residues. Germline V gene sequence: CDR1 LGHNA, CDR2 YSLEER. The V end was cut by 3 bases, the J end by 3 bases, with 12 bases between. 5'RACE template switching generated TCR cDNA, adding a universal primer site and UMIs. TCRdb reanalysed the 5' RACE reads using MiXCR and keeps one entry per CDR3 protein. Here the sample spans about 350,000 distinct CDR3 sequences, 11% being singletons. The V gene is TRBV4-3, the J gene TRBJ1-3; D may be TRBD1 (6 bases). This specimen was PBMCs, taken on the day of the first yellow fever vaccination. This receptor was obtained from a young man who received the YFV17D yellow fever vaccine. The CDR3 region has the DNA TGCGCCAGCAGCCAGGGGGCTACGTTTGGAAACACCATATATTTT. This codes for CASSQGATFGNTIYF.